This record concerns one T cell receptor beta chain sequence. The sample comes from a study of blood T cell repertoires in COVID-19. Background on the study: Nucleic acid was either cDNA or gDNA, and it came from T cells, B-cell-depleted T cells, or PBMCs.

Measured with immunoSEQ multiplex PCR; TCRdb has only the in-frame clones, and not every one. The table shows around 200,000 clones, with about 89% occurring only once. J lost 1 base, V lost 5 bases, and 8 bases had no gene match. Germline V gene lookup returns CDR1 SGHTA and CDR2 FQGNSA. The CDR3 sequence is 15 residues long. The genes are TRBV7-2 and TRBJ2-7; 7 bases line up with TRBD2. Material for sequencing was peripheral blood. This clonotype originated in a man aged 40-50 years with active or convalescent COVID-19. In DNA form, the CDR3 reads TGTGCCAGCAGCCATGGGGGGGTTAGTTCCTACGAGCAGTACTTC. Translation: CASSHGGVSSYEQYF. Full variable domain (outside the CDR3, taken from reference TRBV7-2 and TRBJ2-7): GAGVSQSPSNKVTEKGKDVELRCDPISGHTALYWYRQSLGQGLEFLIYFQGNSAPDKSGLPSDRFSAERTGGSVSTLTIQRTQQEDSAVYLCASSHGGVSSYEQYFGPGTRLTVT.